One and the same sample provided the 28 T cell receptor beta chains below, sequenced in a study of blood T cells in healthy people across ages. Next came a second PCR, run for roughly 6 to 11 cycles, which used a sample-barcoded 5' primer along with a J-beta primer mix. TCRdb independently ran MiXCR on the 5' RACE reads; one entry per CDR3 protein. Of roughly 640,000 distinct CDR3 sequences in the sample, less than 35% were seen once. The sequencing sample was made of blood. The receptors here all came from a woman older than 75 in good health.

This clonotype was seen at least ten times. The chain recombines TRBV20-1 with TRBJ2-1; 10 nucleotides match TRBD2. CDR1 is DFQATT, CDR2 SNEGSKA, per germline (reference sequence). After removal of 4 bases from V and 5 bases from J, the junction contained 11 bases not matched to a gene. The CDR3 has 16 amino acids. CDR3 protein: CSANDALAGKDNEQFF. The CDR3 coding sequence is TGCAGTGCTAACGATGCACTAGCGGGGAAGGACAATGAGCAGTTCTTC.

The CDR3 nucleotides read TGTGCCAGCAGTTTAAACGGGGCCCTGAACACTGAAGCTTTCTTT. It translates to CASSLNGALNTEAFF. The V and J genes are TRBV28 and TRBJ1-1, with D perhaps TRBD1 (5 bases). The V end lost 2 bases, the J end lost 0 bases, and 10 bases lay between the germline ends. Germline CDR1 and CDR2: MDHEN and SYDVKM. The length of the CDR3 is 15 residues.

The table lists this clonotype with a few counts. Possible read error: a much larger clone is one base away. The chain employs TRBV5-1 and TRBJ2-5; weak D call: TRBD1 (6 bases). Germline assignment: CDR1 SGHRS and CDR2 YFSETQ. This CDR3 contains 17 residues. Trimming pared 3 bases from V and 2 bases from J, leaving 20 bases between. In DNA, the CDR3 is TGCGCCAGCAGCTCCCGAGGGTCCCAGGGGAAACAAGAGACCCAGTACTTC. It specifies CASSSRGSQGKQETQYF.

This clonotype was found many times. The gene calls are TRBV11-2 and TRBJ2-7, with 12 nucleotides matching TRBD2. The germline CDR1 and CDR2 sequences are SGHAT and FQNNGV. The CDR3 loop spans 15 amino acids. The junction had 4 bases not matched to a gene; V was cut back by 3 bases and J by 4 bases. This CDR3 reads CASSLLAGGQYEQYF. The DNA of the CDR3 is TGTGCCAGCAGCTTGCTAGCGGGGGGGCAATACGAGCAGTACTTC. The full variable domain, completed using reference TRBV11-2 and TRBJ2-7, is EAGVAQSPRYKIIEKRQSVAFWCNPISGHATLYWYQQILGQGPKLLIQFQNNGVVDDSQLPKDRFSAERLKGVDSTLKIQPAKLEDSAVYLCASSLLAGGQYEQYFGPGTRLTVT.

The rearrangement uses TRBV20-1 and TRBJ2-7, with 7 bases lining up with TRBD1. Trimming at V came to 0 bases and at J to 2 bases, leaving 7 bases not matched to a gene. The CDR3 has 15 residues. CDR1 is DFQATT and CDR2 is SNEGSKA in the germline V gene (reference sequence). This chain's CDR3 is CSARDGTERTYEQYF. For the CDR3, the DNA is TGCAGTGCTAGAGATGGGACAGAGAGGACCTACGAGCAGTACTTC.

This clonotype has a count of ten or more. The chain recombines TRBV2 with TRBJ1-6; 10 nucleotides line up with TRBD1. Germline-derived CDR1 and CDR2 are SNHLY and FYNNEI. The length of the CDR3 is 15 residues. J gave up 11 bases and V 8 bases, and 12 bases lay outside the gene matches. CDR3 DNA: TGTGCCAGCGATACCGGGACAGGGGAATCGGCACCCCTCCACTTT. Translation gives CASDTGTGESAPLHF.

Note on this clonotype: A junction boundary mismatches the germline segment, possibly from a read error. CDR3 bases: TGTGCCAGCCGCCAAGCGGGGGAGGGGGATGAGCAGTACTTC. Amino acids: CASRQAGEGDEQYF. The chain couples TRBV3-1 to TRBJ2-5; 8 bases agree with TRBD2. Germline values: CDR1 LGHDT, CDR2 YNNKEL (reference sequence). The CDR3 spans 14 residues.

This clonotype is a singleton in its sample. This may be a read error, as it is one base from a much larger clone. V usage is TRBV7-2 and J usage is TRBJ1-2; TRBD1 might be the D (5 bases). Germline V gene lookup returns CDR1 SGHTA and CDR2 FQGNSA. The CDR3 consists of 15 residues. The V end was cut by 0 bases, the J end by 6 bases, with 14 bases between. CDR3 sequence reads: CASSLARGGSDGYTF. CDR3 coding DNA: TGTGCCAGCAGCTTAGCCCGGGGCGGCAGTGATGGCTACACCTTC.

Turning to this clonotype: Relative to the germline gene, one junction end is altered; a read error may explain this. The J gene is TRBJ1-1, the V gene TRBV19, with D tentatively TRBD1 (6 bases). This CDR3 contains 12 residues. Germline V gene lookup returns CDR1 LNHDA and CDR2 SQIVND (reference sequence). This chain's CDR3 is CASSIRDTEAFF. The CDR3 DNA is TGTGCCAGTAGTATAAGGGACACTGAGGCTTTCTTT.

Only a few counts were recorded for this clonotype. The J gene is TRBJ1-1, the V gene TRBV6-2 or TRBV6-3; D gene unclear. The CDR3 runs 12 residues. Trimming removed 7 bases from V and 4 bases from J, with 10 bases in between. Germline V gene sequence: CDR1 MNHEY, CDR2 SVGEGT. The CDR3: CASTSPGTEAFF. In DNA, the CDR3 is TGTGCCAGCACCTCTCCAGGCACTGAAGCTTTCTTT.

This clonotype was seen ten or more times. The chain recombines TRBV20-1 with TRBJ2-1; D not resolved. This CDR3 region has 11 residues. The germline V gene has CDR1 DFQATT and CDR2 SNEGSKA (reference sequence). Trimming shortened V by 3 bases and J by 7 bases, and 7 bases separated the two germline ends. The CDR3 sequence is CSASRENEQFF. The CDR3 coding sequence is TGCAGTGCTAGTCGAGAGAATGAGCAGTTCTTC.

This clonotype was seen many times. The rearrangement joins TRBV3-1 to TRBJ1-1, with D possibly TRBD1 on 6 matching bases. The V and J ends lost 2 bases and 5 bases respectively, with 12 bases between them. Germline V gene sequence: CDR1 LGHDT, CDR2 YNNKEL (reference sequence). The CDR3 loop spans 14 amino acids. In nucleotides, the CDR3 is TGTGCCAGCAGCCAAACGACAGGTGGGACTGAAGCTTTCTTT. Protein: CASSQTTGGTEAFF.

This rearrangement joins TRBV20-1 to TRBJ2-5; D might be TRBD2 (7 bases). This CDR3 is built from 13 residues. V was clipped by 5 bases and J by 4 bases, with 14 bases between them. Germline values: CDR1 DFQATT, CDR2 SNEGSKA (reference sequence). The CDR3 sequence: CSARRGLGETQYF. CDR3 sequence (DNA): TGCAGTGCTCGGCGGGGGCTTGGAGAGACCCAGTACTTC.

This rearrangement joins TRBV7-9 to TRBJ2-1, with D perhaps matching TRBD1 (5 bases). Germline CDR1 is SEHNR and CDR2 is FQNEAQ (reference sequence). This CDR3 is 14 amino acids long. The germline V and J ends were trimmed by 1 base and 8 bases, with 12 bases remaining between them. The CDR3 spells CASSLGQGNDEQFF. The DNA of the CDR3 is TGTGCCAGCAGCTTAGGCCAGGGAAACGATGAGCAGTTCTTC.

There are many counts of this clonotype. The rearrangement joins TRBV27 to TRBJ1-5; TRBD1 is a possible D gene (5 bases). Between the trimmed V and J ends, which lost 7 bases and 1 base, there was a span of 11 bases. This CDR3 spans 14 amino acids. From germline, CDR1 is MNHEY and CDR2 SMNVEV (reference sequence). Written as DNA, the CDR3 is TGTGCCAGCAATAACGGGGGGAGCAATCAGCCCCAGCATTTT. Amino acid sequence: CASNNGGSNQPQHF.

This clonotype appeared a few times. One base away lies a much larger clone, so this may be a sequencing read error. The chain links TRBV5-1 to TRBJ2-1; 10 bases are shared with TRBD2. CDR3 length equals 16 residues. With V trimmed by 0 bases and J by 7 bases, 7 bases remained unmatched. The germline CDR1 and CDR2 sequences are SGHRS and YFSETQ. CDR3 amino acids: CASSLASGGACNEQFF. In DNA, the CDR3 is TGCGCCAGCAGCTTGGCGAGCGGGGGGGCGTGTAATGAGCAGTTCTTC. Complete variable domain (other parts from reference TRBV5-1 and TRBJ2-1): KAGVTQTPRYLIKTRGQQVTLSCSPISGHRSVSWYQQTPGQGLQFLFEYFSETQRNKGNFPGRFSGRQFSNSRSEMNVSTLELGDSALYLCASSLASGGACNEQFFGPGTRLTVL.

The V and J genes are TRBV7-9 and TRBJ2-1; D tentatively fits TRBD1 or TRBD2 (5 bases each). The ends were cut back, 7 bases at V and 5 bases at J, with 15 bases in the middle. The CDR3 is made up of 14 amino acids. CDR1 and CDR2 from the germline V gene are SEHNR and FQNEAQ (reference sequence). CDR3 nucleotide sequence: TGTGCCAGCACCTCCGGGACGATTGACAATGAGCAGTTCTTC. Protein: CASTSGTIDNEQFF. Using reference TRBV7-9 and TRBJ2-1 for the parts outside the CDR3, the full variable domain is DTGVSQNPRHKITKRGQNVTFRCDPISEHNRLYWYRQTLGQGPEFLTYFQNEAQLEKSRLLSDRFSAERPKGSFSTLEIQRTEQGDSAMYLCASTSGTIDNEQFFGPGTRLTVL.

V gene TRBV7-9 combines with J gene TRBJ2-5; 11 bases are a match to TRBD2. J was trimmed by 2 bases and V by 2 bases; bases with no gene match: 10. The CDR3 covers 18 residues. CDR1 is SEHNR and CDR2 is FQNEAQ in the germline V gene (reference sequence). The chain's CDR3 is CASSLREEGLAEQETQYF. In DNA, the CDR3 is TGTGCCAGCAGCTTAAGGGAAGAGGGACTAGCGGAACAAGAGACCCAGTACTTC.

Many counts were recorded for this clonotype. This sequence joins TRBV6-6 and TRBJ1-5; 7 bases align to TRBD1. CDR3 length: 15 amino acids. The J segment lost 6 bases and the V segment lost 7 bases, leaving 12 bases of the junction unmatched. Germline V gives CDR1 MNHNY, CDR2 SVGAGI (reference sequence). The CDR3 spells CASTDEFRGTQPQHF. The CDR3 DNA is TGTGCCAGCACCGACGAGTTCAGGGGGACTCAGCCCCAGCATTTT.

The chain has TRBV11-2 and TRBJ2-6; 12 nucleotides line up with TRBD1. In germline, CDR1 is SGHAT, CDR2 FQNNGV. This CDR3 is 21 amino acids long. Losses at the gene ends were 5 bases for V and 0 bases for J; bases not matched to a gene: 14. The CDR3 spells CASSRGTGGSIGLSGANVLTF. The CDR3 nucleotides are TGTGCCAGCAGCCGCGGGACAGGGGGCTCCATCGGTCTCTCTGGGGCCAACGTCCTGACTTTC.

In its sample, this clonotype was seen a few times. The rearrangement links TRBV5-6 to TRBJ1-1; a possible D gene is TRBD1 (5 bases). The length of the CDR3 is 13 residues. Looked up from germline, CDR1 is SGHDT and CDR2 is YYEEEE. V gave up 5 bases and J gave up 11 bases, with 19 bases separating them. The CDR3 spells CASRTGTSYRAFF. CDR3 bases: TGTGCCAGCAGAACCGGGACCAGCTATCGGGCTTTCTTT.

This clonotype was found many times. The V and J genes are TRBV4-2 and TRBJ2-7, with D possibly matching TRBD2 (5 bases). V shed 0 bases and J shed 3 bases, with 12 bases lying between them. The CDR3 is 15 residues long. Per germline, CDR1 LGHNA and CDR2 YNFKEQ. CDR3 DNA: TGTGCCAGCAGCCAAGAGGAGGCACTGAACTACGAGCAGTACTTC. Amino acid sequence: CASSQEEALNYEQYF.

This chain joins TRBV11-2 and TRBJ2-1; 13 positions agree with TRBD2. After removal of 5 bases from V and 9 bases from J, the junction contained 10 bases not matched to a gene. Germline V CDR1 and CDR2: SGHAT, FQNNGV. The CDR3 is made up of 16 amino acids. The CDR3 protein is CASSGGLAGSRVEQFF. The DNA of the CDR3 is TGTGCCAGCAGCGGGGGACTAGCGGGGTCCCGGGTTGAGCAGTTCTTC.

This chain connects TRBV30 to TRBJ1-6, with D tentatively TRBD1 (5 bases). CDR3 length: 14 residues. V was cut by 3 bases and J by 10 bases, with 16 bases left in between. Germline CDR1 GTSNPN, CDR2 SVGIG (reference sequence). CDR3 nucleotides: TGTGCCTGGAGAGGCGGGGGGGACGGATCACCCCTCCACTTT. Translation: CAWRGGGDGSPLHF. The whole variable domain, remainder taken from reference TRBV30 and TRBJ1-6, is SQTIHQWPATLVQPVGSPLSLECTVEGTSNPNLYWYRQAAGRGLQLLFYSVGIGQISSEVPQNLSASRPQDRQFILSSKKLLLSDSGFYLCAWRGGGDGSPLHFGNGTRLTVT.

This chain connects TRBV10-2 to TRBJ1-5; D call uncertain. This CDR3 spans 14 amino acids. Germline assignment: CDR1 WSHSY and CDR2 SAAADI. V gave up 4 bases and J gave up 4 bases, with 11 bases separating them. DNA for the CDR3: TGCGCCAGCAGTGGGGTCAGCCAAAATCAGCCCCAGCATTTT. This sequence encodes CASSGVSQNQPQHF.

This CDR3 is CASSRFRGSDNQPQHF. The CDR3 bases are TGTGCCAGCAGTAGGTTCCGGGGTTCTGACAATCAGCCCCAGCATTTT. This chain joins TRBV6-1 and TRBJ1-5; D unresolved. V lost 5 bases, J lost 3 bases, and 17 bases lay in between. Germline CDR1 and CDR2: MNHNS and SASEGT. This CDR3 is built from 16 residues.

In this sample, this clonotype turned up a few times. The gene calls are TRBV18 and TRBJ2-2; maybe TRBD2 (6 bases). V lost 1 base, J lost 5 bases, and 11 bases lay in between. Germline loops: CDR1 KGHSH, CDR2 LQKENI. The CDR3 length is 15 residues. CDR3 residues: CASSPRDFITGELFF. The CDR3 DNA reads TGTGCCAGCTCACCACGGGACTTCATTACCGGGGAGCTGTTTTTT.

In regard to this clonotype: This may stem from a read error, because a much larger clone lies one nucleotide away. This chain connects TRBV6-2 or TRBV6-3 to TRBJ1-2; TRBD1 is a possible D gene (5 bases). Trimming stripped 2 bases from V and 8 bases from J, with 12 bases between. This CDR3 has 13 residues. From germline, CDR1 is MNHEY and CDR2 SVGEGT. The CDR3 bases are TGTGCCAGCAGTTACGCCGACAGCCAAGGCTACACCTTC. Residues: CASSYADSQGYTF.